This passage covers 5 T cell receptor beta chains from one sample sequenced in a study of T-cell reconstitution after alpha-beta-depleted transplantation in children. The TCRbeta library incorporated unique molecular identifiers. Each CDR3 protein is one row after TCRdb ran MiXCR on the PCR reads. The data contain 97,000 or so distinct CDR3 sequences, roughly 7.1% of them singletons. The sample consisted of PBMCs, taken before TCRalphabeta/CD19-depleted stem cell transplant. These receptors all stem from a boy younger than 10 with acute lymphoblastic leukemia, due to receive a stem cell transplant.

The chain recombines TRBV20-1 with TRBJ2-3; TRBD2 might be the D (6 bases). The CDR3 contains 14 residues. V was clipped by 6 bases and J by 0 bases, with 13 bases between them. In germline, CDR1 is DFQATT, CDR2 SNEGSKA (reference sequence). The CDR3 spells CSAPGASSTDTQYF. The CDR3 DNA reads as TGCAGTGCCCCGGGAGCTTCTAGCACAGATACGCAGTATTTT.

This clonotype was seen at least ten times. The CDR3 DNA is TGTGCCAGCAGCTTAGGGGGGCTAGCGAACACCGGGGAGCTGTTTTTT. Amino acid sequence: CASSLGGLANTGELFF. The chain uses TRBV7-2 and TRBJ2-2, with a tentative D call TRBD1 (6 bases). This CDR3 contains 16 residues. Trimming took 1 base from V and 0 from J, leaving 9 bases between them. The germline V gene has CDR1 SGHTA and CDR2 FQGNSA.

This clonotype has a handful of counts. In DNA form, the CDR3 reads TGTGCCAGCTCTTCTAGCGGGGGGGCCTCCTACGAGCAGTACTTC. It yields the protein CASSSSGGASYEQYF. V and J are TRBV3-1 and TRBJ2-7; 12 bases are shared with TRBD2. Looked up from germline, CDR1 is LGHDT and CDR2 is YNNKEL (reference sequence). This CDR3 has 15 amino acids. V lost 8 bases, J lost 0 bases, and 5 bases stayed unmatched.

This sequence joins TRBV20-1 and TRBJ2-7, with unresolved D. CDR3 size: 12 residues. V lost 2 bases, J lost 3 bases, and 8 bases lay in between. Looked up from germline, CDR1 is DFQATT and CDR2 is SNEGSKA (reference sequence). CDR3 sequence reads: CSARLGNYEQYF. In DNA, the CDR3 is TGCAGTGCTAGACTAGGTAACTACGAGCAGTACTTC.

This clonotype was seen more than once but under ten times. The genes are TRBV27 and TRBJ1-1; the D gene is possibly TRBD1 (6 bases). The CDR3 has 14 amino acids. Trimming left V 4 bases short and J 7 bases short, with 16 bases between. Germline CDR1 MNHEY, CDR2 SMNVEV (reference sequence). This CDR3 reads CASSSDGGRIEAFF. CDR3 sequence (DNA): TGTGCCAGCAGTTCCGACGGGGGGCGTATTGAAGCTTTCTTT.